The clone carrying this T cell receptor (beta chain) was counted ten times or more. Its antigen remains unknown. The PCR had 60 Vbeta and 13 Jbeta primers. Some clones are missing from TCRdb's copy, which holds only in-frame ones; the method was immunoSEQ multiplex PCR. The data contain roughly 150,000 clones, around 83% of them singletons. The sample belongs to a study of cytomegalovirus exposure and HLA in healthy donors. Trimming removed 4 bases from V and 1 base from J; junction bases left unmatched: 5. This CDR3 spans 14 amino acids. Germline V gene data show CDR1 as SGHRS and CDR2 as YFSETQ. Study-wide points: Reported performance of the classifier showed diagnosis of cytomegalovirus status with high specificity and sensitivity. What TCR beta sequences reportedly achieved was accurate prediction of HLA-A and HLA-B alleles in most subjects. As a later analysis revealed, most CMV-associated TCR beta chains appeared HLA-restricted. In vitro work confirmed that a few CMV-associated chains recognize CMV antigens.

The V and J genes are TRBV5-1 and TRBJ2-7; 7 positions agree with TRBD2. The receptor was isolated from a girl aged 2 to 9 in good health and CMV-seropositive. Sequenced input: PBMCs. The CDR3 loop is CASSEAGVSYEQYF. The CDR3 DNA reads TGCGCCAGCAGCGAGGCGGGGGTATCCTACGAGCAGTACTTC.